This entry lists 26 T cell receptor beta chains sequenced from one sample in a study of metastatic and nonmetastatic thyroid tumors. TCRdb re-analyzed the PCR reads using MiXCR. The sample contains 20,000 to 25,000 clones, approximately 20% of which appear only once. No treatment had been given to any patient before thyroid surgery. The source material was blood. These receptors all come from a male donor with papillary thyroid cancer or a benign thyroid nodule (not recorded which). Some clones in this sample may be carry-over from other donors' samples.

In its sample, this clone was seen many times. The chain is built from TRBV29-1 and TRBJ2-2; a possible D gene is TRBD1 (6 bases). Germline V gives CDR1 SQVTM, CDR2 ANQGSEA. The CDR3 length is 18 residues. Trimming took 5 bases from V and 4 from J, leaving 26 bases between them. The CDR3 nucleotides are TGCAGCGTTAAAGCTGTCAGGGGAGTTTTTACCGGCACCGGGGAGCTGTTTTTT. Protein: CSVKAVRGVFTGTGELFF.

This chain connects TRBV20-1 to TRBJ1-1; 7 bases line up with TRBD1. The CDR3 is made up of 13 amino acids. V dropped 5 bases and J dropped 6; count of bases not matched to a gene: 9. Germline CDR1 DFQATT, CDR2 SNEGSKA (reference sequence). The DNA of the CDR3 is TGCAGTGCTTGCAAGAGGGGGCTTGCTGAAGCTTTCTTT. As protein: CSACKRGLAEAFF.

The V call is TRBV11-1, the J call TRBJ2-3, with 10 bases that match TRBD2. The CDR3 loop spans 15 amino acids. The J segment lost 4 bases and the V segment lost 8 bases, leaving 9 bases of the junction unmatched. Germline lookup yields CDR1 SGHAT and CDR2 FQDESV (reference sequence). The CDR3 sequence is CASGKERGGPDTQYF. The CDR3 nucleotides are TGTGCCAGCGGGAAGGAGCGGGGGGGCCCAGATACGCAGTATTTT.

This clone has a count of ten or more. This chain joins TRBV2 and TRBJ1-2; no reliable D call. The CDR3 has 13 residues. Trimming took off 7 bases at V and 5 bases at J, with 14 bases between the two ends. Germline V gene sequence: CDR1 SNHLY, CDR2 FYNNEI. The CDR3: CASTGTSPYGYTF. DNA for the CDR3: TGTGCCAGCACCGGAACCTCACCTTATGGCTACACCTTC. Drawing the rest from reference TRBV2 and TRBJ1-2, the complete variable domain is EPEVTQTPSHQVTQMGQEVILRCVPISNHLYFYWYRQILGQKVEFLVSFYNNEISEKSEIFDDQFSVERPDGSNFTLKIRSTKLEDSAMYFCASTGTSPYGYTFGSGTRLTVV.

This clone has a count of ten or more. This chain uses TRBV7-9 with TRBJ2-5; D is unclear. V lost 1 base to trimming and J lost 0 bases, with 9 bases between them. Germline V gene lookup returns CDR1 SEHNR and CDR2 FQNEAQ (reference sequence). The length of the CDR3 is 15 residues. The CDR3 DNA sequence: TGTGCCAGCAGCTTAGGTAGTAGCCACCAAGAGACCCAGTACTTC. It codes for CASSLGSSHQETQYF.

As for this clone: A much larger clone lies one base from this, so it may be a read error. The rearrangement uses TRBV6-5 and TRBJ1-2; TRBD1 matches 10 bases. Germline-derived CDR1 and CDR2 are MNHEY and SVGAGI. The CDR3 spans 13 residues. The CDR3 DNA reads TGTGCCAGCAATTACGGGACAGGGGACGGCTACACCTTC. This encodes CASNYGTGDGYTF.

Sample share makes this clone medium-sized. V gene TRBV6-2 or TRBV6-3 combines with J gene TRBJ2-3; D is unclear. V lost 4 bases to trimming and J lost 1 base, with 3 bases between them. The CDR3 is 12 amino acids. The germline V gene has CDR1 MNHEY and CDR2 SVGEGT. The CDR3 loop reads CASSFGTDTQYF. The CDR3 DNA follows: TGTGCCAGCAGTTTTGGCACAGATACGCAGTATTTT.

The chain joins TRBV20-1 to TRBJ1-1; no firm D call. The CDR3 length is 12 residues. Looked up from germline, CDR1 is DFQATT and CDR2 is SNEGSKA (reference sequence). V lost 5 bases, J lost 3 bases, and 10 bases lay in between. CDR3 residues: CSAPAEDTEAFF. The CDR3 nucleotides are TGCAGTGCTCCCGCGGAGGACACTGAAGCTTTCTTT.

This chain joins TRBV20-1 and TRBJ1-5; tentative D call: TRBD1 (6 bases). The CDR3 loop spans 14 amino acids. With 0 bases removed from V and 9 bases from J, the gap between germline ends came to 15 bases. Germline assignment: CDR1 DFQATT and CDR2 SNEGSKA (reference sequence). In DNA, the CDR3 is TGCAGTGCTAGAGAGGGGGGGCTGGATGGGCCCCAGCATTTT. It translates to CSAREGGLDGPQHF.

This clone is a singleton in its sample. The CDR3 loop is CASSLGLAENNEQFF. The CDR3 DNA is TGTGCCAGCAGCTTGGGACTAGCGGAAAACAATGAGCAGTTCTTC. This chain joins TRBV11-3 and TRBJ2-1, with 11 bases identical to TRBD2. Germline lookup yields CDR1 SGHNT and CDR2 YENEEA. This CDR3 has 15 amino acids. V lost 3 bases and J lost 5; bases outside the gene matches: 3.

This clone was observed many times. This rearrangement joins TRBV20-1 to TRBJ1-6; possible D gene TRBD1, 5 bases. The germline V gene encodes CDR1 DFQATT and CDR2 SNEGSKA (reference sequence). The CDR3 length is 12 residues. V gave up 6 bases and J gave up 11 bases, with 14 bases separating them. The CDR3 region is CSASGTDTPLHF. The CDR3 DNA sequence: TGCAGTGCCTCCGGGACGGATACACCCCTCCACTTT.

The chain combines TRBV11-1 with TRBJ2-3; 11 bases fit TRBD2. V lost 4 bases and J lost 0; bases outside the gene matches: 6. The CDR3 is made up of 17 amino acids. Germline values: CDR1 SGHAT, CDR2 FQDESV (reference sequence). The CDR3 nucleotides are TGTGCCAGCAGCTCCCCTAGCGGGGGGACTAGCACAGATACGCAGTATTTT. Translated: CASSSPSGGTSTDTQYF.

This clone was picked up many times. The chain has TRBV4-2 and TRBJ2-2; 12 bases are shared with TRBD1. V was pared by 4 bases and J by 4 bases, with 4 bases of the junction left unmatched. The CDR3 loop spans 16 amino acids. Germline CDR1 LGHNA, CDR2 YNFKEQ. The CDR3 DNA is TGTGCCAGCAGCCGGGGACAGGGGGCGGGCACCGGGGAGCTGTTTTTT. The encoded protein is CASSRGQGAGTGELFF.

There are a few counts of this clone. The chain couples TRBV27 to TRBJ2-1; the D call may be TRBD1 or TRBD2 (5 bases each). CDR1 and CDR2 (germline): MNHEY, SMNVEV (reference sequence). Trimming cost V 2 bases and J 10 bases, with 15 bases left between them. This CDR3 has 14 amino acids. CDR3 DNA: TGTGCCAGCAGTTTAGGGGACCCCCCCCGGGAGCAGTTCTTC. It specifies CASSLGDPPREQFF.

This clone was observed many times. The chain employs TRBV4-1 and TRBJ1-5; the D gene is possibly TRBD1 (5 bases). V was shortened by 2 bases and J by 5 bases, with 10 bases between the two germline ends. This CDR3 has 14 amino acids. Germline CDR1 is MGHRA and CDR2 is YSYEKL. The CDR3 loop is CASSQRGRDQPQHF. The CDR3 DNA is TGCGCCAGCAGCCAACGTGGCAGGGATCAGCCCCAGCATTTT.

This rearrangement joins TRBV5-6 to TRBJ1-2, with TRBD1 matching over 7 bases. CDR3 length: 16 amino acids. V lost 0 bases, J lost 5 bases, and 10 bases stayed unmatched. The germline V gene has CDR1 SGHDT and CDR2 YYEEEE. The CDR3 DNA reads as TGTGCCAGCAGCTTGGGACTCAACGAGGGGGCTTATGGCTACACCTTC. This encodes CASSLGLNEGAYGYTF.

The chain combines TRBV6-2 or TRBV6-3 with TRBJ1-3; tentatively, D is TRBD1 (6 bases). The V end was cut by 1 base, the J end by 2 bases, with 9 bases between. The V gene's germline CDR1 is MNHEY and CDR2 SVGEGT. The CDR3 is 15 residues long. As DNA, the CDR3 is TGTGCCAGCAGTTACTTATCAGGGGCTGGAAACACCATATATTTT. Translation: CASSYLSGAGNTIYF.

The rearrangement uses TRBV19 and TRBJ2-7, with 9 nucleotides matching TRBD1. J was trimmed by 4 bases and V by 0 bases; bases with no gene match: 7. This CDR3 is built from 16 residues. Germline V lookup: CDR1 LNHDA, CDR2 SQIVND (reference sequence). For the CDR3, the DNA is TGTGCCAGTAGTATAGATCCGGACAGGGGCCGATACGAGCAGTACTTC. This gives the protein CASSIDPDRGRYEQYF.

This chain uses TRBV5-1 with TRBJ2-3; 11 positions agree with TRBD2. The CDR3 length is 16 residues. Germline loops: CDR1 SGHRS, CDR2 YFSETQ. V was pared by 3 bases and J by 1 base, with 4 bases of the junction left unmatched. CDR3 residues: CASSSLAGGGTDTQYF. The CDR3 region has the DNA TGCGCCAGCAGCTCTCTAGCGGGGGGAGGCACAGATACGCAGTATTTT.

At least ten counts were recorded for this clone. The chain recombines TRBV4-2 with TRBJ2-3, with 13 bases aligning to TRBD2. J was trimmed by 4 bases and V by 0 bases; bases with no gene match: 4. Germline CDR1 is LGHNA and CDR2 is YNFKEQ. The CDR3 length is 17 residues. The CDR3 nucleotides read TGTGCCAGCAGCCAAGAAGCGGGACTAGCGGGATCAGATACGCAGTATTTT. This translates into CASSQEAGLAGSDTQYF.

This clone was seen more than once but under ten times. The rearrangement joins TRBV6-6 to TRBJ2-2; 9 bases agree with TRBD1. Trimming took 2 bases from V and 7 from J; bases not matched to a gene: 8. Germline lookup yields CDR1 MNHNY and CDR2 SVGAGI (reference sequence). The CDR3 is 16 residues long. The DNA for the CDR3 is TGTGCCAGCAGTTACAATGGACAGGGGCCTCGCGGGGAGCTGTTTTTT. It translates to CASSYNGQGPRGELFF.

By its share, this clone is medium-sized. V usage is TRBV12-3 or TRBV12-4 and J usage is TRBJ2-7; unclear D gene. Trimming took off 1 base at V and 7 bases at J, with 8 bases between the two ends. The CDR3 sequence is 12 residues long. DNA of the CDR3: TGTGCCAGCAGTTTAGTCGTATGGGAGCAGTACTTC. Protein sequence: CASSLVVWEQYF.

The rearrangement uses TRBV2 and TRBJ2-1; perhaps TRBD2 as D (5 bases). CDR3 length: 14 residues. V was trimmed by 3 bases and J by 5 bases, leaving 11 bases between them. Germline V gives CDR1 SNHLY, CDR2 FYNNEI. The CDR3 loop is CASSEDGLDNEQFF. CDR3 nucleotides: TGTGCCAGCAGTGAGGATGGACTCGACAATGAGCAGTTCTTC.

This clone came up many times. The chain links TRBV5-6 to TRBJ2-7, with D possibly being TRBD1 (6 bases). This CDR3 comprises 14 residues. Trimming removed 1 base at V and 3 bases at J, with 11 bases between. CDR1 and CDR2 (germline): SGHDT, YYEEEE. The CDR3 DNA reads TGTGCCAGCAGCTTGTCCGACAGGATCTACGAGCAGTACTTC. Encoded protein: CASSLSDRIYEQYF. The whole variable domain, filled in from reference TRBV5-6 and TRBJ2-7, reads DAGVTQSPTHLIKTRGQQVTLRCSPKSGHDTVSWYQQALGQGPQFIFQYYEEEERQRGNFPDRFSGHQFPNYSSELNVNALLLGDSALYLCASSLSDRIYEQYFGPGTRLTVT.

This clone was observed many times. The rearrangement joins TRBV7-2 to TRBJ2-1; TRBD2 is a possible D gene (5 bases). CDR3 length: 15 amino acids. Looked up from germline, CDR1 is SGHTA and CDR2 is FQGNSA. Trimming removed 5 bases from V and 8 bases from J, with 19 bases in between. The CDR3 nucleotides read TGTGCCAGCAGCCGATACTTGAGGGCCGGGGATGAGCAGTTCTTC. Amino acid sequence: CASSRYLRAGDEQFF.

This clone occurred a few times. CDR3 coding DNA: TGTGCCATCAGTGCCCCGACAGGTGTCAGCTCCTACGAGCAGTACTTC. Translating gives CAISAPTGVSSYEQYF. This chain uses TRBV10-3 with TRBJ2-7; the D gene is possibly TRBD1 (6 bases). Trimming removed 4 bases from V and 0 bases from J, with 16 bases in between. This CDR3 is built from 16 residues. CDR1 and CDR2 (germline): ENHRY, SYGVKD.